This T cell receptor (beta chain) was recovered during a study of cytomegalovirus exposure and HLA in healthy donors. About the research overall: The study placed approximately 80% of its approximately 380 genotyped donors in the Caucasian-associated ancestry cluster.

As regards this clone: No antigen is known for it.

The PCR used 60 Vbeta and 13 Jbeta primers. In the study's own analysis: Later reanalysis found around 74 million unique TCR beta chains, some 10 million of them shared. Only in-frame clones appear in the TCRdb table, and some are missing; sequencing was by immunoSEQ multiplex PCR. V, J and clone size reflect that table, while D and trimming were determined from the DNA. This sample carries roughly 130,000 clones, about 85% of them seen once, and the ten largest clones take roughly 1.8%. Per germline, CDR1 MGHDK and CDR2 SYGVNS. Trimming shortened V by 6 bases and J by 6 bases, and 12 bases separated the two germline ends. The CDR3 spans 14 residues. Study-wide results and limits: Testing in vitro showed a few CMV-associated chains specific for CMV antigens. Later genetic work tied a missense DCLRE1C variant to beta-chain V and J trimming.

Sequenced input: PBMCs. This clonotype originated in a boy younger than 18 in good health and CMV-seronegative. The chain employs TRBV25-1 and TRBJ1-6; D perhaps matches TRBD1 (6 bases). The CDR3 bases are TGTGCCAGCAGCCCGACAGGCCTTAATTCACCCCTCCACTTT. It specifies CASSPTGLNSPLHF.